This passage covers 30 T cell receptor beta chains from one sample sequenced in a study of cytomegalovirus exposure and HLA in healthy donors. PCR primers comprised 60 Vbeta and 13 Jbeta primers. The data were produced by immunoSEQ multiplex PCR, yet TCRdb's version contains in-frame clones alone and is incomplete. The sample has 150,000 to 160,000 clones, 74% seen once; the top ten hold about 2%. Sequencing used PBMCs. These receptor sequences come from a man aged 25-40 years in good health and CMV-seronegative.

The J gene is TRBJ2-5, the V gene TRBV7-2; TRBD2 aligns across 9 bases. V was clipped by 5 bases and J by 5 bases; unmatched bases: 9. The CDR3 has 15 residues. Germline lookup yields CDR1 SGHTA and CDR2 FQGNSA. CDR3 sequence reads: CASSESGGPTETQYF. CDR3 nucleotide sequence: TGTGCCAGCAGCGAAAGCGGGGGGCCCACCGAGACCCAGTACTTC.

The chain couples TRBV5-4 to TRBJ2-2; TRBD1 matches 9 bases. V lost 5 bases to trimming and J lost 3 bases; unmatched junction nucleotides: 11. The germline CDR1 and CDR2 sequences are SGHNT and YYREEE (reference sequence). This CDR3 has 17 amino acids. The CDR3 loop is CASRLLGTGSYTGELFF. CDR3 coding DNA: TGTGCCAGCAGACTACTAGGGACAGGGTCTTACACCGGGGAGCTGTTTTTT.

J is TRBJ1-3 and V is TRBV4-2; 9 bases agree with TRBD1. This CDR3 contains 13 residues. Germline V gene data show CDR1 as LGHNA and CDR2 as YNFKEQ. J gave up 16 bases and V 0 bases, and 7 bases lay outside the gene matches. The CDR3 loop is CASSQERDGTGYF. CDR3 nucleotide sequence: TGTGCCAGCAGCCAAGAGAGGGACGGGACAGGGTATTTT.

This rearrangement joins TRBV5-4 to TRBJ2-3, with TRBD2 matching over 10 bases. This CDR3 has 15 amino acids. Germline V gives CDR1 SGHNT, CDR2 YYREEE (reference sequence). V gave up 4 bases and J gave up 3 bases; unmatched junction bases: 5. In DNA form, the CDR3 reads TGTGCCAGCAGCCCAACTAGCGGGGAGACAGATACGCAGTATTTT. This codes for CASSPTSGETDTQYF.

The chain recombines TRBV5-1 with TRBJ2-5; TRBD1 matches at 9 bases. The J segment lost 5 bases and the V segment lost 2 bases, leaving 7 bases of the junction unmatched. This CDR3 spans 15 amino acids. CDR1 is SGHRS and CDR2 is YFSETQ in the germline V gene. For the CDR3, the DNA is TGCGCCAGCAGCTTCGGACAGGGGAGGAGGGAGACCCAGTACTTC. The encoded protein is CASSFGQGRRETQYF. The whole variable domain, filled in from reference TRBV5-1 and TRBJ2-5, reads KAGVTQTPRYLIKTRGQQVTLSCSPISGHRSVSWYQQTPGQGLQFLFEYFSETQRNKGNFPGRFSGRQFSNSRSEMNVSTLELGDSALYLCASSFGQGRRETQYFGPGTRLLVL.

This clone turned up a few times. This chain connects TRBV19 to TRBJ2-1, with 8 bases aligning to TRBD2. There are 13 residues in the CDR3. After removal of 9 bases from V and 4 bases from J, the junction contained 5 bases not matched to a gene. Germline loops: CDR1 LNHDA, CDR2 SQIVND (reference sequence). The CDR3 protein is CASSRGGYNEQFF. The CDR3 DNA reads TGTGCCAGCTCTCGGGGGGGGTACAATGAGCAGTTCTTC.

The DNA for the CDR3 is TGTGCCAGCAGTTTATCGGGCAGCTCCTACGAGCAGTACTTC. This sequence encodes CASSLSGSSYEQYF. This chain joins TRBV27 and TRBJ2-5; no clear D gene. The J call may be mistaken, given a closer DNA end match to TRBJ2-7. The V gene's germline CDR1 is MNHEY and CDR2 SMNVEV (reference sequence). The CDR3 spans 14 residues.

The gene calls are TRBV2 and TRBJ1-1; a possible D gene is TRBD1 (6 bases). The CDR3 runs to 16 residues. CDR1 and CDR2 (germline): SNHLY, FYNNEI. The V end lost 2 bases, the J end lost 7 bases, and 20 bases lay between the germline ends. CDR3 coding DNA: TGTGCCAGCAGTGAAAAATGGGGCAGGGGAAGGTATGAAGCTTTCTTT. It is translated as CASSEKWGRGRYEAFF.

DNA of the CDR3: TGCAGCGCCGGGGACAGGGGGTCAGATACGCAGTATTTT. As protein: CSAGDRGSDTQYF. V usage is TRBV29-1 and J usage is TRBJ2-3; the match to TRBD1 covers 11 bases. Germline V gene sequence: CDR1 SQVTM, CDR2 ANQGSEA. The CDR3 has 13 amino acids. With V trimmed by 7 bases and J by 4 bases, 4 bases remained unmatched.

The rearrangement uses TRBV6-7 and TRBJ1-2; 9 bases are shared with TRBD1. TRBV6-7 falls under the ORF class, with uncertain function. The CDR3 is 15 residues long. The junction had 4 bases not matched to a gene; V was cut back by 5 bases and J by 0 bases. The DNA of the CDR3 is TGTGCCAGCAGTACCGACAGGGGGGCTAACTATGGCTACACCTTC. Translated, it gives CASSTDRGANYGYTF.

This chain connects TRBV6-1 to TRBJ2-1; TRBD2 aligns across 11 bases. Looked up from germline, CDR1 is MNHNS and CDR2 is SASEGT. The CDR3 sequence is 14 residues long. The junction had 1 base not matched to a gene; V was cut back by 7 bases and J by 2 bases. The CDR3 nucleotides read TGTGCCAGCATTAGCGGGGGGGCCTACAATGAGCAGTTCTTC. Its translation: CASISGGAYNEQFF.

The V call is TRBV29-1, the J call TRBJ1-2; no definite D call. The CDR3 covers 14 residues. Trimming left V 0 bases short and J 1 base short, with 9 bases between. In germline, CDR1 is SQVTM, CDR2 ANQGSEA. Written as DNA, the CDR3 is TGCAGCGTTGAAGATCCCGTACTTAACTATGGCTACACCTTC. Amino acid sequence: CSVEDPVLNYGYTF.

The CDR3 DNA follows: TGTGCCAGCAGGGGACAGGGAGGCGAGCAGTTCTTC. It translates to CASRGQGGEQFF. The J gene is TRBJ2-1, the V gene TRBV27; 9 positions match TRBD1. The V gene's germline CDR1 is MNHEY and CDR2 SMNVEV (reference sequence). Trimming removed 6 bases from V and 10 bases from J; junction bases left unmatched: 4. This CDR3 is 12 amino acids long.

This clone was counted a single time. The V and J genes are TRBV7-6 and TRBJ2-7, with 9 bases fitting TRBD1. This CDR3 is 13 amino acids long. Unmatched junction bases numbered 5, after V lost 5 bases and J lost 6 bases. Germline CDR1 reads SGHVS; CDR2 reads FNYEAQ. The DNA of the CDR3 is TGTGCCAGCAGCGTCGGACAGGGGAGCGAGCAGTACTTC. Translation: CASSVGQGSEQYF.

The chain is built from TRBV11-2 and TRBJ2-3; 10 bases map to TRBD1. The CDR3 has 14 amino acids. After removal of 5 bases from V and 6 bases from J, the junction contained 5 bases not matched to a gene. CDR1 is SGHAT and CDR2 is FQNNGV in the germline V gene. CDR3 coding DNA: TGTGCCAGCAGCGCCGGGACAGGGGCCGATACGCAGTATTTT. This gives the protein CASSAGTGADTQYF.

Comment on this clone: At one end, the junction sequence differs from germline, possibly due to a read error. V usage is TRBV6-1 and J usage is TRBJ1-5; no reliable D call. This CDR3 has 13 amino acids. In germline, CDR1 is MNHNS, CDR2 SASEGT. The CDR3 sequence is CASRDNSNQPQNF. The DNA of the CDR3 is TGTGCCAGCAGAGACAACTCTAATCAGCCCCAGAATTTT.

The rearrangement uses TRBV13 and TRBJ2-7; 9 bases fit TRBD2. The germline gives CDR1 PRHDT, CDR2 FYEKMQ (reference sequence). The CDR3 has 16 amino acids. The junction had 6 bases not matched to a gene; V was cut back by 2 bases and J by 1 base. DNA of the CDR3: TGTGCCAGCAGCTTAAGTCTAGCGGGGCCATCCTACGAGCAGTACTTC. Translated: CASSLSLAGPSYEQYF.

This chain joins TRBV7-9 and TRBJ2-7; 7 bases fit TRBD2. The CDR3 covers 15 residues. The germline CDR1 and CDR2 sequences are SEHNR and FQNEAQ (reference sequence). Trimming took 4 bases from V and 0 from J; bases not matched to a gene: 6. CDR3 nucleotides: TGTGCCAGCAGCTCCCACGGGGGGAGCTCCTACGAGCAGTACTTC. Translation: CASSSHGGSSYEQYF.

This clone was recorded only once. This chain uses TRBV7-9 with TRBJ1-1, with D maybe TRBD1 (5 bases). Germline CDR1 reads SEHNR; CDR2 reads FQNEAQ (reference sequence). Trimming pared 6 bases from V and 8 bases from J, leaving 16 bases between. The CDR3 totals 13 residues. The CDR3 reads CASRLNPDSEAFF. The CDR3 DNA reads TGTGCCAGCAGACTAAACCCCGACAGCGAAGCTTTCTTT.

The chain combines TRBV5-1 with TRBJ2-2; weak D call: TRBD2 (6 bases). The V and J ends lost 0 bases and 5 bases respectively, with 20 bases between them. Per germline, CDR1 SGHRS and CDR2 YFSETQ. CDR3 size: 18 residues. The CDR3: CASSLVRSGLLGTGELFF. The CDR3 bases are TGCGCCAGCAGCTTGGTGCGTAGCGGATTGTTAGGGACCGGGGAGCTGTTTTTT.

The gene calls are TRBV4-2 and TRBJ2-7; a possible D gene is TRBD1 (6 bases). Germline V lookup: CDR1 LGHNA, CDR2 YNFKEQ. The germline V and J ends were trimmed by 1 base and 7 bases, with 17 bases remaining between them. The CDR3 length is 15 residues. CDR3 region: CASSQGHRAANEQYF. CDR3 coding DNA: TGTGCCAGCAGCCAAGGTCACAGGGCCGCTAATGAGCAGTACTTC.

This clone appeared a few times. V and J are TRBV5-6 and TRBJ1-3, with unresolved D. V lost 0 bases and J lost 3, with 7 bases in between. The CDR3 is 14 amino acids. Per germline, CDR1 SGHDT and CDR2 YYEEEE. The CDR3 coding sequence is TGTGCCAGCAGCTTGGCCACGGTTGGAAACACCATATATTTT. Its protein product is CASSLATVGNTIYF.

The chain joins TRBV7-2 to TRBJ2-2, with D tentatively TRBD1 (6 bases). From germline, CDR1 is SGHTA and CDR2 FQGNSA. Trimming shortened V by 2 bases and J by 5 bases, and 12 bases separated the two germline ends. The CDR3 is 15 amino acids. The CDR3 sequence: CASSLLSGDTGELFF. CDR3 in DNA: TGTGCCAGCAGCTTACTCTCAGGGGATACCGGGGAGCTGTTTTTT.

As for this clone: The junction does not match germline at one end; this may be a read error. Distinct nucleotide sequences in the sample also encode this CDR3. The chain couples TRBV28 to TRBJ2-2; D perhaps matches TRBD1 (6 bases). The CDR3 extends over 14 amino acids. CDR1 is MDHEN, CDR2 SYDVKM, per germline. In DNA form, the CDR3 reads TGTGCCAGCAGTCGACAGGCGAACACCGGGGAGCTGTTTTTC. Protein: CASSRQANTGELFF. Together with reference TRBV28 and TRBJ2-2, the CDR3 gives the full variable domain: DVKVTQSSRYLVKRTGEKVFLECVQDMDHENMFWYRQDPGLGLRLIYFSYDVKMKEKGDIPEGYSVSREKKERFSLILESASTNQTSMYLCASSRQANTGELFFGEGSRLTVL.

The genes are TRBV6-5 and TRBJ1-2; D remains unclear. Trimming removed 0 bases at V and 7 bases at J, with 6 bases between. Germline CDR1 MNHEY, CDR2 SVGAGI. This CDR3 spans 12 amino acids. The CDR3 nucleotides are TGTGCCAGCAGTTACTCGCGGGGTGGCTACACCTTC. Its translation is CASSYSRGGYTF.

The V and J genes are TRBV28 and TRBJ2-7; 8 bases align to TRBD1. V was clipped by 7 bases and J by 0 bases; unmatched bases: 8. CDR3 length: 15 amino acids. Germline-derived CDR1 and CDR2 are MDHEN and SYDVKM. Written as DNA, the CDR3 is TGTGCCAGCACCTCATCAACAGGGGGCTCCTACGAGCAGTACTTC. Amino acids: CASTSSTGGSYEQYF.

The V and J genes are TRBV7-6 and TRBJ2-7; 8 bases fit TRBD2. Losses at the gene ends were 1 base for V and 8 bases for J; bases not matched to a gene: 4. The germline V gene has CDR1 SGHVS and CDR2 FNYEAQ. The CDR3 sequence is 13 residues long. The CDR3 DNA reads TGTGCCAGCAGCTTAGACTGGACTAGCCAGCAGTACTTC. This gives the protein CASSLDWTSQQYF.

This CDR3 reads CASRLQETQYF. In nucleotides, the CDR3 is TGTGCCAGCAGACTGCAAGAGACCCAGTACTTC. The chain uses TRBV27 and TRBJ2-5, with no clear D. Looked up from germline, CDR1 is MNHEY and CDR2 is SMNVEV (reference sequence). This CDR3 has 11 amino acids. V was pared by 6 bases and J by 2 bases, with 4 bases between.

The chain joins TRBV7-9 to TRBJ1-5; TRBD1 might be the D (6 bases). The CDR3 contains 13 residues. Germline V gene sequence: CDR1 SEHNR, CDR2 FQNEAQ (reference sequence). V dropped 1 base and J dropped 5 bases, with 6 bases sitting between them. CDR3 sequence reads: CASSLEGDQPQHF. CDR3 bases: TGTGCCAGCAGCTTAGAGGGGGATCAGCCCCAGCATTTT.

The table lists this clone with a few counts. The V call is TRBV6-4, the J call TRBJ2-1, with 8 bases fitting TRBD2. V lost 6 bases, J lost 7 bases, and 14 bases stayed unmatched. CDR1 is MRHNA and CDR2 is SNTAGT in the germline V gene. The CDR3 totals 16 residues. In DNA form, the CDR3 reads TGTGCCAGCAGCCTTAGGCCCGGGGGGGCCAGGAATGAGCAGTTCTTC. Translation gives CASSLRPGGARNEQFF.